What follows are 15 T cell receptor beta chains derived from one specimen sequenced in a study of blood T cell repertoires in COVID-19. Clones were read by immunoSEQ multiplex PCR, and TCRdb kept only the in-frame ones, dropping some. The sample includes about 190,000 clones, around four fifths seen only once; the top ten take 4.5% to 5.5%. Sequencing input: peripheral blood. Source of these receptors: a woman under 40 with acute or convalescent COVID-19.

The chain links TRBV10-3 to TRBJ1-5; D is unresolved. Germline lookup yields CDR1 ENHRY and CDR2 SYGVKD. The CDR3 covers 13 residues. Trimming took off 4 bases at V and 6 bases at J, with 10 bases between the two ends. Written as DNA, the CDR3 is TGTGCCATCAGTGCCGGCGAGCGTCAGCCCCAGCATTTT. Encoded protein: CAISAGERQPQHF.

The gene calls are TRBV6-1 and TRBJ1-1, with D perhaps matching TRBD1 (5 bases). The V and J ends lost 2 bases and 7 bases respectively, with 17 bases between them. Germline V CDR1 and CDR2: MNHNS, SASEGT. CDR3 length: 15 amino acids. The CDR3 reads CASSEWIGVGDEAFF. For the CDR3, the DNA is TGTGCCAGCAGTGAATGGATAGGGGTTGGTGATGAAGCTTTCTTT.

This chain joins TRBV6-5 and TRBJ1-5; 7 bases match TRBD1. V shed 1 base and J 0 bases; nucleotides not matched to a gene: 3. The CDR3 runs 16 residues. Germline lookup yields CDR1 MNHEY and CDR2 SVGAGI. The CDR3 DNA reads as TGTGCCAGCAGTTACTTAGGGACAGATAGCAATCAGCCCCAGCATTTT. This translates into CASSYLGTDSNQPQHF.

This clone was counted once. CDR3 bases: TGTGCCAGCAGCGGTACAGGGGGCGCCTATGGCTACACCTTC. As protein: CASSGTGGAYGYTF. The rearrangement links TRBV11-2 to TRBJ1-2; TRBD1 aligns across 9 bases. The CDR3 runs 14 residues. Germline trimming cut 5 bases from V and 4 bases from J; bases unmatched to any gene: 5. Germline values: CDR1 SGHAT, CDR2 FQNNGV.

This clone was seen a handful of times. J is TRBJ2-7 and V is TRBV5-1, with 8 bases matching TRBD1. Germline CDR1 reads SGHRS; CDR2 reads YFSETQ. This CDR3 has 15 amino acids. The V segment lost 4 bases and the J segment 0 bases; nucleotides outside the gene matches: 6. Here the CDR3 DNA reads TGCGCCAGCAGCCTAGGACAGGGCATCTCCTACGAGCAGTACTTC. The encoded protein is CASSLGQGISYEQYF.

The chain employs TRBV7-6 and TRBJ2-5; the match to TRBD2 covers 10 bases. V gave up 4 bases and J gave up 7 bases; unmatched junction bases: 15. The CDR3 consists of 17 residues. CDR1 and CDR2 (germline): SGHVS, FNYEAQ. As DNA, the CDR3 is TGTGCCAGCAGCTCTGAGAGACTAGCGGGTACCTCAGGGACCCAGTACTTC. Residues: CASSSERLAGTSGTQYF.

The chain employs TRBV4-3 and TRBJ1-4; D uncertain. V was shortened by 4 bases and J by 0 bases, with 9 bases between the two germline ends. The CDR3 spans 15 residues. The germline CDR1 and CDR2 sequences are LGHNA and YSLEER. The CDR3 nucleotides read TGCGCCAGCAGCCGTACGAGGACAACTAATGAAAAACTGTTTTTT. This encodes CASSRTRTTNEKLFF.

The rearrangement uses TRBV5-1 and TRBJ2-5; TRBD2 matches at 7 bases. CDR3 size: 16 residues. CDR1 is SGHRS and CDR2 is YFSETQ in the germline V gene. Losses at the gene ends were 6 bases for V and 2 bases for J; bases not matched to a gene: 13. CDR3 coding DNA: TGCGCCAGCAACATGTTAGGCGGGGGAAAACAAGAGACCCAGTACTTC. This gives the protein CASNMLGGGKQETQYF.

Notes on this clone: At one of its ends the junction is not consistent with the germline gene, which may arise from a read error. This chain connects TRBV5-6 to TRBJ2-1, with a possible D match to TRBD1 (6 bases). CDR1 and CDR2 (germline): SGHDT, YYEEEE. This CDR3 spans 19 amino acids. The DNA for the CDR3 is TGTGCCAGCAGCTTGGGCCCGAGGACAGTAACGTATCCCTATAATGAGCAGTTCTTC. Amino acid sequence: CASSLGPRTVTYPYNEQFF.

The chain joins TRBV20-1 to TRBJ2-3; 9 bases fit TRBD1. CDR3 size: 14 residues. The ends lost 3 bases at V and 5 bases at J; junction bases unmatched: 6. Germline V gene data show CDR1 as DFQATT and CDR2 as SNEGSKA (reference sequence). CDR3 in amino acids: CSASQTGGRDTQYF. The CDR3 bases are TGCAGTGCTAGTCAGACAGGGGGAAGAGATACGCAGTATTTT.

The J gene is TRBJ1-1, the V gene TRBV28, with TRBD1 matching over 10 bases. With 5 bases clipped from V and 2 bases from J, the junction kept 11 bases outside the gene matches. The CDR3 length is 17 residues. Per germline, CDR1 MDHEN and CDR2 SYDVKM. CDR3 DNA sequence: TGTGCCAGCAGTCCGGACACCAGGACAGGGGGAAACACTGAAGCTTTCTTT. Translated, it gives CASSPDTRTGGNTEAFF. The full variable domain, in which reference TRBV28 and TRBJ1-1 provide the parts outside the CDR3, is DVKVTQSSRYLVKRTGEKVFLECVQDMDHENMFWYRQDPGLGLRLIYFSYDVKMKEKGDIPEGYSVSREKKERFSLILESASTNQTSMYLCASSPDTRTGGNTEAFFGQGTRLTVV.

CDR3 in DNA: TGCAGTGCTAGTGGGGCGTTCGGGGGCTCCTACAATGAGCAGTTCTTC. It yields the protein CSASGAFGGSYNEQFF. The rearrangement links TRBV20-1 to TRBJ2-1; tentatively, D is TRBD2 (6 bases). Deletions cut 3 bases from V and 0 bases from J, with 15 bases between. In germline, CDR1 is DFQATT, CDR2 SNEGSKA (reference sequence). This CDR3 comprises 16 residues.

The CDR3 here is CASTLRVGGYTF. CDR3 sequence (DNA): TGTGCCAGCACCCTCAGGGTTGGTGGCTACACCTTC. This sequence joins TRBV28 and TRBJ1-2, with D maybe TRBD1 (5 bases). Between the trimmed V and J ends, which lost 7 bases and 7 bases, there was a span of 13 bases. The CDR3 spans 12 residues. CDR1 and CDR2 (germline): MDHEN, SYDVKM.

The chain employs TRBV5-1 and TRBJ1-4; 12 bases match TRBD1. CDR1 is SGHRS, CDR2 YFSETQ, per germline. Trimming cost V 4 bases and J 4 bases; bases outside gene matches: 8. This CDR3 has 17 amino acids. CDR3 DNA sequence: TGCGCCAGCAGCCCGGGACAGGGGGCTCTGGGTAATGAAAAACTGTTTTTT. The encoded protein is CASSPGQGALGNEKLFF.

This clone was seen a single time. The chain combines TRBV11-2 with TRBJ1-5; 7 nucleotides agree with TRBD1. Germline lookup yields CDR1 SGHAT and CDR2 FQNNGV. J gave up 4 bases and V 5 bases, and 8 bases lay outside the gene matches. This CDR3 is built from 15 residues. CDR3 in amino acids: CASSRQGFGNQPQHF. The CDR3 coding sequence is TGTGCCAGCAGCCGACAGGGTTTCGGGAATCAGCCCCAGCATTTT.